Listed here are 22 T cell receptor beta chains from one sample, sequenced in a study of T cells in Graves' hyperthyroidism and ophthalmopathy. TCR beta CDR3 region amplification was performed from RNA transcripts. Researchers ran a first-round RT-PCR on the TCR CDR3 using the HTBI primer set. TCRdb reprocessed the multiplex PCR reads with MiXCR, giving one entry per CDR3 protein. The repertoire has approximately 620,000 distinct CDR3 sequences, about a sixth of them found once; the top ten carry 2.5% to 4%. Sample: blood. These receptors were collected from a woman aged 40 to 55 with Graves' ophthalmopathy.

This clonotype has just a few counts. This chain joins TRBV20-1 and TRBJ2-6; D possibly uses TRBD1 or TRBD2 (5 bases each). CDR3 length: 14 residues. V lost 6 bases, J lost 1 base, and 10 bases lay in between. Per germline, CDR1 DFQATT and CDR2 SNEGSKA (reference sequence). The CDR3 here is CSAVGGSGANVLTF. The CDR3 nucleotides are TGCAGTGCCGTTGGGGGTTCTGGGGCCAACGTCCTGACTTTC.

This clonotype was counted between two and nine times. This sequence joins TRBV5-1 and TRBJ2-1; TRBD1 agrees at 12 bases. This CDR3 contains 16 residues. Per germline, CDR1 SGHRS and CDR2 YFSETQ. With V trimmed by 3 bases and J by 3 bases, 4 bases remained unmatched. The CDR3 DNA reads TGCGCCAGCAGCTCCGGGACAGGGGGCCTCTACAATGAGCAGTTCTTC. Protein sequence: CASSSGTGGLYNEQFF.

There are many counts of this clonotype. The V and J genes are TRBV5-1 and TRBJ2-7, with 7 bases that match TRBD1. CDR1 and CDR2 (germline): SGHRS, YFSETQ. After removal of 3 bases from V and 3 bases from J, the junction contained 9 bases not matched to a gene. The CDR3 totals 15 residues. CDR3 residues: CASSYGTDMSYEQYF. CDR3 coding DNA: TGCGCCAGCAGCTACGGGACAGATATGAGCTACGAGCAGTACTTC.

Notes on this clonotype: A much more abundant neighbour one base away suggests this may be a read error. V and J are TRBV20-1 and TRBJ1-2, with D possibly being TRBD1 (5 bases). This CDR3 is 15 amino acids long. Trimming shortened V by 5 bases and J by 6 bases, and 22 bases separated the two germline ends. Germline V gene lookup returns CDR1 DFQATT and CDR2 SNEGSKA (reference sequence). CDR3 sequence: CSASVPPPWGDGYTF. CDR3 DNA: TGCAGTGCTTCGGTACCTCCTCCTTGGGGGGATGGCTACACCTTC.

The chain has TRBV9 and TRBJ2-5, with D tentatively TRBD1 or TRBD2 (5 bases each). Germline CDR1 and CDR2: SGDLS and YYNGEE. This CDR3 is 15 amino acids long. The germline V and J ends were trimmed by 9 bases and 4 bases, with 22 bases remaining between them. CDR3 amino acids: CATSDWTSGVETQYF. The CDR3 region has the DNA TGTGCCACCAGTGATTGGACAAGCGGCGTAGAGACCCAGTACTTC.

Many counts were recorded for this clonotype. This chain connects TRBV5-1 to TRBJ2-1, with 14 bases matching TRBD2. V shed 3 bases, J shed 12 bases, and the junction held 8 bases outside the gene matches. Germline CDR1 is SGHRS and CDR2 is YFSETQ. The CDR3 totals 15 residues. CDR3 in amino acids: CASSSGTSGSLRQFF. As DNA, the CDR3 is TGCGCCAGCAGCTCTGGGACTAGCGGGAGTTTAAGGCAGTTCTTC.

This rearrangement joins TRBV6-1 to TRBJ1-6, with 10 bases lining up with TRBD1. CDR1 and CDR2 from the germline V gene are MNHNS and SASEGT. CDR3 length: 16 residues. Germline trimming cut 9 bases from V and 2 bases from J; bases unmatched to any gene: 7. The CDR3 spells CASLTGGWTYNSPLHF. The CDR3 DNA reads as TGTGCCAGTCTGACAGGGGGCTGGACCTATAATTCACCCCTCCACTTT.

This clonotype was counted only a few times. This chain connects TRBV19 to TRBJ2-1; 14 bases are a match to TRBD2. The CDR3 is made up of 15 amino acids. V lost 8 bases to trimming and J lost 8 bases; unmatched junction nucleotides: 8. The V gene's germline CDR1 is LNHDA and CDR2 SQIVND (reference sequence). The CDR3 reads CASHRGTSGSDEQFF. The CDR3 DNA reads as TGTGCCAGTCACCGCGGGACTAGCGGGAGTGATGAGCAGTTCTTC.

This clonotype was counted at least ten times. The J gene is TRBJ1-1, the V gene TRBV2; 8 nucleotides agree with TRBD1. This CDR3 contains 15 residues. J lost 0 bases, V lost 4 bases, and 4 bases had no gene match. Germline-derived CDR1 and CDR2 are SNHLY and FYNNEI. The CDR3 nucleotides read TGTGCCAGCAGTGCAGGGGGCGCCTTGAACACTGAAGCTTTCTTT. Encoded protein: CASSAGGALNTEAFF.

This clonotype was seen ten or more times. The rearrangement uses TRBV5-1 and TRBJ2-1; 9 bases agree with TRBD2. With 7 bases clipped from V and 6 bases from J, the junction kept 11 bases outside the gene matches. Germline V lookup: CDR1 SGHRS, CDR2 YFSETQ. The CDR3 has 15 residues. CDR3 sequence (DNA): TGCGCCAGCCATTGGGCGGGAGGGTCCAGCAATGAGCAGTTCTTC. Translating it yields CASHWAGGSSNEQFF. Combining the CDR3 with reference TRBV5-1 and TRBJ2-1 gives the whole variable domain KAGVTQTPRYLIKTRGQQVTLSCSPISGHRSVSWYQQTPGQGLQFLFEYFSETQRNKGNFPGRFSGRQFSNSRSEMNVSTLELGDSALYLCASHWAGGSSNEQFFGPGTRLTVL.

About this clonotype itself: A much larger clone differs from this one at a single base, so this may be a read error. The rearrangement uses TRBV3-1 and TRBJ2-3, with a tentative D call TRBD2 (6 bases). V lost 4 bases to trimming and J lost 8 bases, with 19 bases between them. CDR3 length equals 15 residues. Germline V CDR1 and CDR2: LGHDT, YNNKEL (reference sequence). The CDR3 loop reads CASSRDGASAGTQYF. The CDR3 nucleotides read TGTGCCAGCAGCCGAGATGGGGCTAGCGCAGGTACGCAGTATTTT.

CDR3 DNA: TGCGCCAGCACAACAGGCCTCCTAACCGGGGAGCTGTTTTTT. Protein sequence: CASTTGLLTGELFF. The chain links TRBV5-1 to TRBJ2-2; D perhaps matches TRBD1 (5 bases). Germline V CDR1 and CDR2: SGHRS, YFSETQ. The CDR3 length is 14 residues. V lost 6 bases to trimming and J lost 5 bases, with 14 bases between them.

The table lists this clonotype with a few counts. V usage is TRBV27 and J usage is TRBJ1-2; possible D gene TRBD1, 5 bases. The CDR3 is 13 residues long. Germline values: CDR1 MNHEY, CDR2 SMNVEV (reference sequence). V was cut by 1 base and J by 8 bases, with 11 bases left in between. CDR3 protein: CASSLYQGGGYTF. CDR3 DNA sequence: TGTGCCAGCAGTTTATACCAGGGTGGAGGCTACACCTTC.

This clonotype was counted a few times. CDR3 protein: CASSSRGGRVPEAFF. CDR3 bases: TGTGCCAGCAGTTCTCGGGGGGGAAGGGTTCCTGAAGCTTTCTTT. V usage is TRBV6-5 and J usage is TRBJ1-1, with D maybe TRBD1 (5 bases). Trimming removed 4 bases at V and 6 bases at J, with 18 bases between. CDR3 length: 15 residues. Germline V gene sequence: CDR1 MNHEY, CDR2 SVGAGI.

This clonotype has at least ten counts. This chain links TRBV12-3 or TRBV12-4 with TRBJ2-3; 12 positions agree with TRBD1. The trim removed 5 bases at V and 3 bases at J, leaving 9 bases unmatched. The CDR3 has 17 amino acids. The CDR3 sequence is CASSPGVGQGATDTQYF. CDR3 DNA: TGTGCCAGCAGTCCCGGGGTGGGACAGGGGGCAACAGATACGCAGTATTTT.

This chain uses TRBV20-1 with TRBJ2-5, with 9 bases lining up with TRBD1. Germline V lookup: CDR1 DFQATT, CDR2 SNEGSKA (reference sequence). The V segment lost 1 base and the J segment 2 bases; nucleotides outside the gene matches: 2. The CDR3 totals 14 residues. CDR3 protein: CSARGTGVQETQYF. The CDR3 DNA is TGCAGTGCTAGAGGGACAGGGGTTCAAGAGACCCAGTACTTC.

This clonotype showed up many times. The CDR3 loop reads CASSQALGNEQFF. The CDR3 bases are TGCGCCAGCAGCCAGGCACTAGGCAATGAGCAGTTCTTC. This rearrangement joins TRBV4-1 to TRBJ2-1, with D possibly being TRBD2 (5 bases). The CDR3 length is 13 residues. Germline loops: CDR1 MGHRA, CDR2 YSYEKL. V lost 3 bases and J 6 bases, leaving 9 bases between the germline ends.

This chain connects TRBV2 to TRBJ1-4; 9 bases line up with TRBD1. The CDR3 consists of 14 residues. CDR1 is SNHLY and CDR2 is FYNNEI in the germline V gene. The ends lost 5 bases at V and 6 bases at J; junction bases unmatched: 4. This CDR3 reads CASSYDRGDEKLFF. The DNA of the CDR3 is TGTGCCAGCAGTTATGACAGGGGGGATGAAAAACTGTTTTTT.

This clonotype showed up many times. The chain carries TRBV7-8 and TRBJ2-7; 15 bases are shared with TRBD2. The V gene end was trimmed by 5 bases and the J gene end by 3 bases; junction bases not matched to a gene: 11. CDR3 length: 18 amino acids. Per the germline V gene, CDR1 is SGHVS and CDR2 is FQNEAQ. This chain's CDR3 is CASSAGLAGGPVFYEQYF. The CDR3 bases are TGTGCCAGCAGCGCTGGACTAGCGGGAGGGCCGGTATTCTACGAGCAGTACTTC.

Ten or more counts support this clonotype. The chain couples TRBV3-1 to TRBJ2-1, with 11 bases fitting TRBD2. The CDR3 has 15 residues. CDR1 is LGHDT and CDR2 is YNNKEL in the germline V gene (reference sequence). The V gene end was trimmed by 1 base and the J gene end by 8 bases; junction bases not matched to a gene: 4. CDR3 sequence (DNA): TGTGCCAGCAGCCAAGGCGCTAGCGGGGGGTATGAGCAGTTCTTC. This sequence encodes CASSQGASGGYEQFF.

This clonotype occurred many times. The chain couples TRBV3-1 to TRBJ1-4; D gene uncertain. Trimming pared 1 base from V and 9 bases from J, leaving 6 bases between. CDR3 length: 12 residues. Germline CDR1 reads LGHDT; CDR2 reads YNNKEL (reference sequence). CDR3 nucleotides: TGTGCCAGCAGCCAAGGGGGTCAAAAACTGTTTTTT. This sequence encodes CASSQGGQKLFF.

The V gene is TRBV9, the J gene TRBJ2-1; 10 nucleotides match TRBD1. CDR1 is SGDLS, CDR2 YYNGEE, per germline. V lost 3 bases to trimming and J lost 7 bases; unmatched junction nucleotides: 10. The CDR3 has 16 residues. Here the CDR3 reads CASSGGGTGVSNEQFF. The CDR3 DNA sequence: TGTGCCAGCAGCGGGGGGGGGACAGGGGTGTCGAATGAGCAGTTCTTC.